This TCR beta chain was identified in a study of early T cells in non-severe SARS-CoV-2 infection. General study findings and limits: The matching step, a VDJdb search, favored anti-spike CD8 responses and missed private and CD4 specificities.

Attachment of unique molecular identifiers was made to individual cDNA molecules. One entry per CDR3 protein results from TCRdb running MiXCR on the 5' RACE reads. The table has 25,000 to 35,000 distinct CDR3 sequences, around 5.4% seen once. This CDR3 comprises 20 residues. Losses at the gene ends were 0 bases for V and 4 bases for J; bases not matched to a gene: 8. Germline V gene sequence: CDR1 SGHTA, CDR2 FQGTGA. Notes on this clonotype: What it recognizes is unknown.

V and J are TRBV7-3 and TRBJ2-2, with 16 bases that match TRBD2. The material sequenced was whole blood. The clonotype was recovered from an adult who was a healthcare worker with PCR-confirmed SARS-CoV-2 infection or an uninfected control (not recorded which). The CDR3 bases are TGTGCCAGCAGCTTAACCCCCGGGACTAGCGGGGGGGCAGTCACCGGGGAGCTGTTTTTT. Its protein product is CASSLTPGTSGGAVTGELFF.